This T cell receptor beta chain was retrieved from a study of T cell changes during pregnancy in multiple sclerosis. With 10 bases clipped from V and 0 bases from J, the junction kept 5 bases outside the gene matches. This CDR3 spans 13 amino acids. Germline loops: CDR1 MGHDK, CDR2 SYGVNS. Profiled with immunoSEQ multiplex PCR; TCRdb holds only in-frame clones, not every one. The repertoire holds 20,000 to 25,000 clones, roughly 87% seen once, with about 8% in the top ten. This sequence was found in a female donor with multiple sclerosis, enrolled in a pregnancy study. Sequencing was performed on CD8+ T cells from peripheral blood mononuclear cells, taken after pregnancy. The genes are TRBV25-1 and TRBJ2-5, with TRBD1 matching over 7 bases. CDR3 protein: CATADRDQETQYF. The CDR3 DNA follows: TGTGCCACCGCCGACAGGGACCAAGAGACCCAGTACTTC.